This T cell receptor beta chain was captured by sequencing in a study of identical twins. Study results and caveats: Twins shared out-of-frame alpha sequences with excess low generation probability.

The V gene end was trimmed by 5 bases and the J gene end by 2 bases; junction bases not matched to a gene: 6. CDR1 SGHTA and CDR2 FQGNSA come from the germline V gene. This CDR3 region has 15 residues. One entry per CDR3 protein, called by TCRdb with MiXCR from the 5' RACE reads. The profile covers 470,000 or so distinct CDR3 sequences, with approximately 24% appearing a single time and 2.9% taken by the ten largest. Turning to this clonotype: Antigen unknown.

These sequences were also reported in another study, on T cells expressing NK-cell markers. Per that study: HCMV seropositivity marked seven of the eight sequenced donors; one was seronegative. The CD3+CD56-NKG2C+ fraction of a handful of donors was also led by these clonotypes.

Sequenced input: CD4+ T cells sorted from blood. The chain recombines TRBV7-2 with TRBJ2-1, with 7 bases identical to TRBD2. The sequence derives from a woman in her late teens or twenties in good health. The CDR3 region is CASSRSGNTYNEQFF. In nucleotides, the CDR3 is TGTGCCAGCAGCAGGAGCGGGAATACCTACAATGAGCAGTTCTTC.